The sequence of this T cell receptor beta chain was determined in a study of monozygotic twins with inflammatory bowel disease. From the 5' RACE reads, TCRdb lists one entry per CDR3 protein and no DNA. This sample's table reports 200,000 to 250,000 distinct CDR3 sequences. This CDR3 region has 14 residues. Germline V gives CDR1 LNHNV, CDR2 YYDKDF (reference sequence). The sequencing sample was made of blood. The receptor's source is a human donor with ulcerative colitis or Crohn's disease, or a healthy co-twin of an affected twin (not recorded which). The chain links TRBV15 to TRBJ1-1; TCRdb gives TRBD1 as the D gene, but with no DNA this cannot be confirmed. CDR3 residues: CATSRQGENTEAFF. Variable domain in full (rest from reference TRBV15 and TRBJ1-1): DAMVIQNPRYQVTQFGKPVTLSCSQTLNHNVMYWYQQKSSQAPKLLFHYYDKDFNNEADTPDNFQSRRPNTSFCFLDIRSPGLGDTAMYLCATSRQGENTEAFFGQGTRLTVV.